The 13 T cell receptor beta chains below come from one sample, sequenced in a study of cytomegalovirus exposure and HLA in healthy donors. The PCR employed 60 Vbeta primers together with 13 Jbeta primers. The method was immunoSEQ multiplex PCR; TCRdb's version includes in-frame clones alone and lacks a portion of them. The table has 200,000 to 250,000 clones, under 90% seen once. Material for sequencing was PBMCs. The receptors were sampled from a human donor in good health.

This rearrangement joins TRBV5-4 to TRBJ2-7; a weak D match, TRBD2 (6 bases). Germline lookup yields CDR1 SGHNT and CDR2 YYREEE (reference sequence). V was clipped by 0 bases and J by 4 bases, with 14 bases between them. The CDR3 covers 15 residues. The DNA of the CDR3 is TGTGCCAGCAGCTTGGCCGGCGGGGATGCTTACGAGCAGTACTTC. Its translation is CASSLAGGDAYEQYF.

The gene calls are TRBV7-9 and TRBJ2-5; D is undetermined. CDR1 is SEHNR and CDR2 is FQNEAQ in the germline V gene (reference sequence). This CDR3 is 11 amino acids long. The V end lost 1 base, the J end lost 11 bases, and 8 bases lay between the germline ends. In DNA, the CDR3 is TGTGCCAGCAGCTTAGATCTGACACAGTACTTC. Translation: CASSLDLTQYF.

The V call is TRBV4-2, the J call TRBJ2-5; a possible D gene is TRBD2 (7 bases). The CDR3 is 13 amino acids. The V gene lost 8 bases and the J gene lost 2 bases, with 12 bases spanning the gap. The V gene's germline CDR1 is LGHNA and CDR2 YNFKEQ. Written as DNA, the CDR3 is TGTGCCAGCGGGGGGGCCCCGCAAGAGACCCAGTACTTC. Translating it yields CASGGAPQETQYF.

The chain recombines TRBV19 with TRBJ1-2; 7 bases are shared with TRBD1. Losses at the gene ends were 9 bases for V and 5 bases for J; bases not matched to a gene: 9. Germline-derived CDR1 and CDR2 are LNHDA and SQIVND (reference sequence). The CDR3 consists of 13 residues. The CDR3 bases are TGTGCCAGCCGAAAGGGGGCGGGATATGGCTACACCTTC. Encoded protein: CASRKGAGYGYTF.

The CDR3 coding sequence is TGCGCCAGCAGTCGCTCCCAAAGGGGATCTGGAAACACCATATATTTT. Translating it yields CASSRSQRGSGNTIYF. V and J are TRBV10-1 and TRBJ1-3; D possibly corresponds to TRBD1 (5 bases). The V gene lost 5 bases and the J gene lost 1 base, with 15 bases spanning the gap. Germline V gene sequence: CDR1 WNHNN, CDR2 SYGVQD (reference sequence). The CDR3 extends over 16 amino acids.

This clone has just a few counts. The chain combines TRBV5-1 with TRBJ2-7; 7 bases agree with TRBD2. The CDR3 is 14 amino acids. Germline CDR1 is SGHRS and CDR2 is YFSETQ. J lost 4 bases, V lost 0 bases, and 4 bases had no gene match. CDR3 nucleotide sequence: TGCGCCAGCAGCTTGGAGGGGAGGGAGTACGAGCAGTACTTC. This sequence encodes CASSLEGREYEQYF.

The chain uses TRBV29-1 and TRBJ1-1; 7 bases match TRBD1. CDR1 is SQVTM and CDR2 is ANQGSEA in the germline V gene. This CDR3 region has 14 residues. V was clipped by 4 bases and J by 4 bases; unmatched bases: 9. DNA of the CDR3: TGCAGCGTTGTGGACAGGATTGGAGTCACTGAAGCTTTCTTT. Its protein product is CSVVDRIGVTEAFF.

This clone was observed at least ten times. Other DNA sequences in this specimen translate into the identical CDR3. V usage is TRBV9 and J usage is TRBJ2-2; D gene unclear. With 3 bases removed from V and 4 bases from J, the gap between germline ends came to 4 bases. The length of the CDR3 is 12 residues. In germline, CDR1 is SGDLS, CDR2 YYNGEE. The CDR3 spells CASSAVTGELFF. The CDR3 region has the DNA TGTGCCAGCAGCGCGGTCACCGGGGAGCTGTTTTTT.

This rearrangement joins TRBV2 to TRBJ1-5; the D gene is possibly TRBD1 (5 bases). The V and J ends lost 4 bases and 3 bases respectively, with 10 bases between them. Germline CDR1 SNHLY, CDR2 FYNNEI. The CDR3 is 14 amino acids. The CDR3 sequence is CASSVGHPNQPQHF. The DNA for the CDR3 is TGTGCCAGCAGTGTCGGACACCCCAATCAGCCCCAGCATTTT.

V is TRBV5-4 and J is TRBJ2-5; the D gene is possibly TRBD1 (5 bases). CDR1 is SGHNT and CDR2 is YYREEE in the germline V gene (reference sequence). Trimming removed 4 bases at V and 4 bases at J, with 11 bases between. This CDR3 has 13 residues. The CDR3 here is CASSVGQRETQYF. CDR3 DNA sequence: TGTGCCAGCAGCGTGGGGCAGCGAGAGACCCAGTACTTC.

This chain uses TRBV7-6 with TRBJ2-5; TRBD2 agrees at 7 bases. V lost 4 bases, J lost 2 bases, and 1 base stayed unmatched. Germline values: CDR1 SGHVS, CDR2 FNYEAQ. This CDR3 is built from 13 residues. The CDR3 bases are TGTGCCAGCAGCTGGGGGGGACAAGAGACCCAGTACTTC. This codes for CASSWGGQETQYF. The whole variable domain, remainder taken from reference TRBV7-6 and TRBJ2-5, is GAGVSQSPRYKVTKRGQDVALRCDPISGHVSLYWYRQALGQGPEFLTYFNYEAQQDKSGLPNDRFSAERPEGSISTLTIQRTEQRDSAMYRCASSWGGQETQYFGPGTRLLVL.

The rearrangement uses TRBV7-2 and TRBJ1-1; D uncertain. V lost 1 base and J lost 5, with 11 bases in between. The CDR3 sequence is 14 residues long. Germline V gene lookup returns CDR1 SGHTA and CDR2 FQGNSA. CDR3 bases: TGTGCCAGCAGCTTAGAACGGGGATGGACTGAAGCTTTCTTT. Protein product: CASSLERGWTEAFF.

V and J are TRBV6-1 and TRBJ1-2; no reliable D call. The CDR3 loop spans 14 amino acids. Trimming removed 2 bases at V and 8 bases at J, with 15 bases between. Germline V gene data show CDR1 as MNHNS and CDR2 as SASEGT. The CDR3 DNA sequence: TGTGCCAGCAGTGAAAGGTTGAGGGCGGGAGGCTACACCTTC. It translates to CASSERLRAGGYTF.